This T cell receptor beta chain was observed in a study of blood T cell repertoires in COVID-19. Germline assignment: CDR1 SEHNR and CDR2 FQNEAQ (reference sequence). The CDR3 totals 13 residues. Trimming left V 4 bases short and J 2 bases short, with 7 bases between. Data came from immunoSEQ multiplex PCR; TCRdb stores just in-frame clones and leaves some out. The sample lists 90,000 to 100,000 clones; around 84% were seen once. The sample comprised peripheral blood. V is TRBV7-9 and J is TRBJ2-3; D is perhaps TRBD2 (5 bases). This receptor was identified in a man in his sixties with acute or convalescent COVID-19. CDR3 nucleotides: TGTGCCAGCAGCTCAGACTACACAGATACGCAGTATTTT. It is translated as CASSSDYTDTQYF.